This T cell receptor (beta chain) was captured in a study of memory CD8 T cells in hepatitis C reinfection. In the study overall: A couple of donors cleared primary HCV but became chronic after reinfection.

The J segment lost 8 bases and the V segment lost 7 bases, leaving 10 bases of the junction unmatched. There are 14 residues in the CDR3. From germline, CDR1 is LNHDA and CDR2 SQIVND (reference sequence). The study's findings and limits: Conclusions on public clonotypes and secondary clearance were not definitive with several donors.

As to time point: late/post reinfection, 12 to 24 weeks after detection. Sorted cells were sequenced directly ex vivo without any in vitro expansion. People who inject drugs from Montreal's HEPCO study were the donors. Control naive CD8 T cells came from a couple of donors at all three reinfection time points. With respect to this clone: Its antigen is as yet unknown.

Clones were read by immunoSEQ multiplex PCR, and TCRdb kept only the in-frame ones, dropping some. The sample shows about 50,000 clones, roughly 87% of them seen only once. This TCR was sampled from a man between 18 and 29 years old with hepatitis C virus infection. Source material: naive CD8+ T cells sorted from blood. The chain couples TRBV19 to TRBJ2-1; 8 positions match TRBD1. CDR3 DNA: TGTGCCAGTAATGGTGCAGGGGGCTATTATGAGCAGTTCTTC. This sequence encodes CASNGAGGYYEQFF. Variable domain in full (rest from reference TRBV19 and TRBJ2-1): DGGITQSPKYLFRKEGQNVTLSCEQNLNHDAMYWYRQDPGQGLRLIYYSQIVNDFQKGDIAEGYSVSREKKESFPLTVTSAQKNPTAFYLCASNGAGGYYEQFFGPGTRLTVL.